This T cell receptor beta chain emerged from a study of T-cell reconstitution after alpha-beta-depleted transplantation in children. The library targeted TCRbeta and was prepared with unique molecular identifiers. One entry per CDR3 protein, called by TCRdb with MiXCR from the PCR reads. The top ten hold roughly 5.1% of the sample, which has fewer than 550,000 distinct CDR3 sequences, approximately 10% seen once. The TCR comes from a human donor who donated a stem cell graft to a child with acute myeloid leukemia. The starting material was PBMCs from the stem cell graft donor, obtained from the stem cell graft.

The CDR3 DNA reads as TGTGCCAGCAGTATAACAGGGAGTCATCAGCCCCAGCATTTT. It encodes CASSITGSHQPQHF. The chain links TRBV27 to TRBJ1-5, with TRBD1 as a possible D gene (6 bases). This CDR3 comprises 14 residues. Trimming removed 5 bases at V and 5 bases at J, with 13 bases between. CDR1 is MNHEY, CDR2 SMNVEV, per germline (reference sequence).